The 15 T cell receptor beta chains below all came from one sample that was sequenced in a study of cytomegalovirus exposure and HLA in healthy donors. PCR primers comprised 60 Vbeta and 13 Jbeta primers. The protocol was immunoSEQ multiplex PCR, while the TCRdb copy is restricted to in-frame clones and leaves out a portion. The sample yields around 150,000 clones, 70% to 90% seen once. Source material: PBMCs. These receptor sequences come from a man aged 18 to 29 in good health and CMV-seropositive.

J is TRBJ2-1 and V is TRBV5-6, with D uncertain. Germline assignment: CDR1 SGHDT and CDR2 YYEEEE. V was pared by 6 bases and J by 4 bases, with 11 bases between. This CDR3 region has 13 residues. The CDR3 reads CASNNSSYNEQFF. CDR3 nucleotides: TGTGCCAGCAACAATTCTAGTTACAATGAGCAGTTCTTC.

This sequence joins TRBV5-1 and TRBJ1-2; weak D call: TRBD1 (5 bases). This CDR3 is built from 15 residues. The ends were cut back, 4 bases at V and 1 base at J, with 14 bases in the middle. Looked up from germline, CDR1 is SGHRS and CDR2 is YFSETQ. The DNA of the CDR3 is TGCGCCAGCAGCGGGGGGGATTTAATTAACTATGGCTACACCTTC. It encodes CASSGGDLINYGYTF.

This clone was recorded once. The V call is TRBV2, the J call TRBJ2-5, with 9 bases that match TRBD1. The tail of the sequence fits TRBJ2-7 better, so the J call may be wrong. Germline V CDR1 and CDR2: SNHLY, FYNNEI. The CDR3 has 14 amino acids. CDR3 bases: TGTGCCAGCGGTCGGGTCGGGACAGGGACCGAGCAGTACTTC. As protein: CASGRVGTGTEQYF.

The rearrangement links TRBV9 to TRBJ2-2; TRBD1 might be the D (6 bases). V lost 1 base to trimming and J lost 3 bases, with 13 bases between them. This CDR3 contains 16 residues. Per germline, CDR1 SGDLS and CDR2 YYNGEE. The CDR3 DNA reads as TGTGCCAGCAGCGTATCTGCAGGGGTGGACACCGGGGAGCTGTTTTTT. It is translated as CASSVSAGVDTGELFF.

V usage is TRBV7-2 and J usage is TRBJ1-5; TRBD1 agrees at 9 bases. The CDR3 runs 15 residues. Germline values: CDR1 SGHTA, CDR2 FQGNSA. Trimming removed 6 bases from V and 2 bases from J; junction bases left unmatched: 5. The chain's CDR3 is CASSSGTGRNQPQHF. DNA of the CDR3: TGTGCCAGCAGTTCCGGGACAGGGCGCAATCAGCCCCAGCATTTT.

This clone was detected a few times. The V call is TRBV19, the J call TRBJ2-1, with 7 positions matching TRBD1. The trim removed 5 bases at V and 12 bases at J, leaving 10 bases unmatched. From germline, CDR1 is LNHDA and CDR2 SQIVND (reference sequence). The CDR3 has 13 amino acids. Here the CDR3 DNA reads TGTGCCAGTAGTCCAGACAGGGTTAGGGGGCAGTTCTTC. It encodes CASSPDRVRGQFF.

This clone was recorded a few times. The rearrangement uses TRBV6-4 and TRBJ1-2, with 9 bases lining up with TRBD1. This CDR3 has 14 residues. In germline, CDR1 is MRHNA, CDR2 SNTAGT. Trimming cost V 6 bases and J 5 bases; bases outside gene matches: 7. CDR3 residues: CASSPGTGIYGYTF. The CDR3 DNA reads TGTGCCAGCAGCCCCGGGACAGGGATTTATGGCTACACCTTC.

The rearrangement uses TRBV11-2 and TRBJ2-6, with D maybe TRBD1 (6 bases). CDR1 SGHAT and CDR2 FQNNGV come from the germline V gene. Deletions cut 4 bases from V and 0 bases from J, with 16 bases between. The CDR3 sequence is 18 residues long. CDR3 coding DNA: TGTGCCAGCAGCTCCCCCCAGGGGCCAAGCTCTGGGGCCAACGTCCTGACTTTC. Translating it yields CASSSPQGPSSGANVLTF. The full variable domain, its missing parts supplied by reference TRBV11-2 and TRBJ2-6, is EAGVAQSPRYKIIEKRQSVAFWCNPISGHATLYWYQQILGQGPKLLIQFQNNGVVDDSQLPKDRFSAERLKGVDSTLKIQPAKLEDSAVYLCASSSPQGPSSGANVLTFGAGSRLTVL.

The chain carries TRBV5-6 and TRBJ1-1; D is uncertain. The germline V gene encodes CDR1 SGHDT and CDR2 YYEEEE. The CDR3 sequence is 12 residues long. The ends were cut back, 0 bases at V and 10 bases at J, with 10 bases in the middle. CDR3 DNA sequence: TGTGCCAGCAGCTTGGACCGACAAGCAGCTTTCTTT. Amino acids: CASSLDRQAAFF.

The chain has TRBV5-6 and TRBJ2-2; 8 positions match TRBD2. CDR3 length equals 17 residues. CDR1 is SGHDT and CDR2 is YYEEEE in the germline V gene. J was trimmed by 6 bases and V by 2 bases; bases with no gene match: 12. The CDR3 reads CASSFGGGLVVAGELFF. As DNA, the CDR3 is TGTGCCAGCAGCTTTGGAGGGGGACTAGTGGTGGCCGGGGAGCTGTTTTTT. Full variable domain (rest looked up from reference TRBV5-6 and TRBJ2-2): DAGVTQSPTHLIKTRGQQVTLRCSPKSGHDTVSWYQQALGQGPQFIFQYYEEEERQRGNFPDRFSGHQFPNYSSELNVNALLLGDSALYLCASSFGGGLVVAGELFFGEGSRLTVL.

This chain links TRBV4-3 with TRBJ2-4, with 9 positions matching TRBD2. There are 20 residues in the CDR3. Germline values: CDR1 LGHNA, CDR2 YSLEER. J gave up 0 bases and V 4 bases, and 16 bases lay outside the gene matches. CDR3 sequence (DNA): TGCGCCAGCAGCCTCAATCATGGGCTAGCGGGGCCTCTAGCCAAAAACATTCAGTACTTC. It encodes CASSLNHGLAGPLAKNIQYF.

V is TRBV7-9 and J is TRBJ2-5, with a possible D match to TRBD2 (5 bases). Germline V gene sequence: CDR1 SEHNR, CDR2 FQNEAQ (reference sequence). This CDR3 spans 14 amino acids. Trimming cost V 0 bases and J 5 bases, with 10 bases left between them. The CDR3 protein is CASSLALAYETQYF. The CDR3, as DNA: TGTGCCAGCAGCTTAGCTCTAGCTTATGAGACCCAGTACTTC.

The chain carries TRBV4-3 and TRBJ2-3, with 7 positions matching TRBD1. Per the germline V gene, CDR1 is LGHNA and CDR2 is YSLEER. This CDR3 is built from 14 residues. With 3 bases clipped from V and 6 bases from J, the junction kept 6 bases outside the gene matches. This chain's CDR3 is CASSQYTGADTQYF. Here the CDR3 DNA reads TGCGCCAGCAGCCAGTACACAGGGGCGGATACGCAGTATTTT.

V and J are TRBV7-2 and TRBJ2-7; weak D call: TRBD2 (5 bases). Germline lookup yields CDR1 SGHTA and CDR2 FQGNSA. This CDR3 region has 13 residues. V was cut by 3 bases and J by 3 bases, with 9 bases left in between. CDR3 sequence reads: CASSLDGGYEQYF. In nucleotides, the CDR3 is TGTGCCAGCAGCTTGGACGGAGGCTACGAGCAGTACTTC.

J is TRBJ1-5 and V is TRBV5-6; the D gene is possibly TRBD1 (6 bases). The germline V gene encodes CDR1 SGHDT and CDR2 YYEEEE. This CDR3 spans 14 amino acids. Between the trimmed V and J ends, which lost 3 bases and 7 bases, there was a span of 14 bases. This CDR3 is CASSSQGITQPQHF. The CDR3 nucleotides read TGTGCCAGCAGCTCACAGGGAATTACGCAGCCCCAGCATTTT.